These T cell receptor beta chains were read from a single sample in a study of cytomegalovirus exposure and HLA in healthy donors. Clones were sequenced by immunoSEQ multiplex PCR, and TCRdb holds only the in-frame ones, with some missing. In the table there are roughly 280,000 clones, around 65% of which are singletons. Sequences were obtained from PBMCs. Receptors were obtained from a female donor in good health and CMV-seronegative. Each CDR3 is given with its conserved first and last residue. The order of the fields is J gene, V gene, clone size, D gene, CDR3 length, CDR3 protein, CDR3 DNA. D genes are given only for firm matches. The size field is filled for only some rows; it gives once, few, many or a size class.

j_call: TRBJ2-7
v_call: TRBV27
clone_size: few
d_call: TRBD1
cdr3_length: 16
cdr3_aa: CASSPRETGAPYEQYF
cdr3_nt: TGTGCCAGCAGTCCCCGCGAGACAGGGGCCCCCTACGAGCAGTACTTC

j_call: TRBJ2-7
v_call: TRBV6-1
clone_size: .
d_call: .
cdr3_length: 13
cdr3_aa: CASTAGRSYEQYF
cdr3_nt: TGTGCCAGCACCGCGGGGAGGTCCTACGAGCAGTACTTC

j_call: TRBJ2-7
v_call: TRBV7-8
clone_size: .
d_call: .
cdr3_length: 13
cdr3_aa: CASSLGVTYEQYF
cdr3_nt: TGTGCCAGCAGCTTAGGTGTAACCTACGAGCAGTACTTC

j_call: TRBJ2-1
v_call: TRBV5-1
clone_size: once
d_call: .
cdr3_length: 12
cdr3_aa: CASSWNSNEQFF
cdr3_nt: TGCGCCAGCAGCTGGAACAGCAATGAGCAGTTCTTC

j_call: TRBJ1-1
v_call: TRBV19
clone_size: .
d_call: .
cdr3_length: 13
cdr3_aa: CACLPRAGLEAFF
cdr3_nt: TGTGCCTGCCTTCCCCGGGCCGGACTTGAAGCTTTCTTT

j_call: TRBJ1-1
v_call: TRBV11-3
clone_size: few
d_call: TRBD1
cdr3_length: 14
cdr3_aa: CASSNRGRWTEAFF
cdr3_nt: TGTGCCAGCAGTAACAGGGGGCGATGGACTGAAGCTTTCTTT

j_call: TRBJ1-5
v_call: TRBV6-5
clone_size: .
d_call: .
cdr3_length: 15
cdr3_aa: CASSYSKREGQPQHF
cdr3_nt: TGTGCCAGCAGTTACTCGAAGCGTGAGGGTCAGCCCCAGCATTTT

j_call: TRBJ1-5
v_call: TRBV19
clone_size: .
d_call: .
cdr3_length: 15
cdr3_aa: CASSMSGNSNQPQHF
cdr3_nt: TGTGCCAGTAGTATGTCGGGAAATAGCAATCAGCCCCAGCATTTT

j_call: TRBJ1-2
v_call: TRBV20-1
clone_size: .
d_call: .
cdr3_length: 11
cdr3_aa: CSASGSYGYTF
cdr3_nt: TGCAGTGCTAGTGGCTCCTATGGCTACACCTTC

j_call: TRBJ2-7
v_call: TRBV7-9
clone_size: .
d_call: .
cdr3_length: 12
cdr3_aa: CSSSPNSYEQYF
cdr3_nt: TGTTCCAGCAGCCCGAACTCGTACGAGCAGTACTTC

j_call: TRBJ1-2
v_call: TRBV7-8
clone_size: .
d_call: TRBD1
cdr3_length: 14
cdr3_aa: CASRQQGGGYGYTF
cdr3_nt: TGTGCCAGCAGGCAACAGGGGGGCGGCTATGGCTACACCTTC

j_call: TRBJ1-1
v_call: TRBV2
clone_size: .
d_call: TRBD1
cdr3_length: 14
cdr3_aa: CASSPDRGYTEAFF
cdr3_nt: TGTGCCAGCAGTCCGGACAGGGGTTACACTGAAGCTTTCTTT

j_call: TRBJ2-1
v_call: TRBV19
clone_size: .
d_call: TRBD2
cdr3_length: 16
cdr3_aa: CASSMTSRRTYNEQFF
cdr3_nt: TGTGCCAGTAGTATGACTAGCCGTCGAACCTACAATGAGCAGTTCTTC

j_call: TRBJ2-7
v_call: TRBV27
clone_size: .
d_call: .
cdr3_length: 14
cdr3_aa: CASSLSALSYEQYF
cdr3_nt: TGTGCCAGCAGTTTATCGGCACTATCCTACGAGCAGTACTTC

j_call: TRBJ2-2
v_call: TRBV7-7
clone_size: .
d_call: TRBD1
cdr3_length: 16
cdr3_aa: CASSIGQGRGTGELFF
cdr3_nt: TGTGCCAGCAGCATCGGACAGGGGAGGGGCACCGGGGAGCTGTTTTTT

j_call: TRBJ1-3
v_call: TRBV9
clone_size: few
d_call: TRBD1
cdr3_length: 14
cdr3_aa: CASSSQGARDTIYF
cdr3_nt: TGTGCCAGCAGCTCACAGGGGGCGAGGGACACCATATATTTT

j_call: TRBJ2-1
v_call: TRBV29-1
clone_size: .
d_call: .
cdr3_length: 16
cdr3_aa: CSVRGGGGRPYNEQFF
cdr3_nt: TGCAGCGTCCGCGGCGGGGGCGGAAGGCCCTACAATGAGCAGTTCTTC

j_call: TRBJ2-7
v_call: TRBV6-1
clone_size: .
d_call: TRBD2
cdr3_length: 15
cdr3_aa: CASSEGTSGSYEQYF
cdr3_nt: TGTGCCAGCAGTGAAGGGACTAGCGGCTCCTACGAGCAGTACTTC

j_call: TRBJ2-3
v_call: TRBV27
clone_size: .
d_call: TRBD2
cdr3_length: 13
cdr3_aa: CASRGGFTDTQYF
cdr3_nt: TGTGCCAGCAGGGGAGGGTTCACAGATACGCAGTATTTT